This T cell receptor (beta chain) was recovered during a study of shared clonotypes between healthy human individuals. The study's findings and limits: Sorted-subset sequencing, rarefaction showed, was incomplete despite large depth.

The donors were adults (healthy and HIV-negative) with no recent acute infections or vaccinations. Authors' methods: Junction-only sequences produced by ImmunoSEQ had no quality scores, so filtering differed. Here immunoSEQ multiplex PCR was the method, and the copy in TCRdb shows in-frame clones only, minus some. V, J and clone size were drawn from that table, and D and trimming were deduced from the DNA. The table records about 2 million clones, 95% of them present only once. V was pared by 6 bases and J by 3 bases, with 12 bases of the junction left unmatched. Germline CDR1 is SGHVS and CDR2 is FNYEAQ. The CDR3 has 16 residues. A note on this clone: Its antigen is currently unknown.

Sequenced sample: naive CD4+ T cells sorted from blood. The subset was: CD45RA+ positively selected. This clonotype was obtained from a man between 18 and 29 years old in good health. V and J are TRBV7-6 and TRBJ2-5; 8 bases fit TRBD2. The CDR3 DNA sequence: TGTGCCAGCAGTCTCGGGGGGGGACTTCTCAAAGAGACCCAGTACTTC. It is translated as CASSLGGGLLKETQYF. The complete variable domain, with remaining parts taken from reference TRBV7-6 and TRBJ2-5, reads GAGVSQSPRYKVTKRGQDVALRCDPISGHVSLYWYRQALGQGPEFLTYFNYEAQQDKSGLPNDRFSAERPEGSISTLTIQRTEQRDSAMYRCASSLGGGLLKETQYFGPGTRLLVL.